One sample yielded the 12 T cell receptor beta chains listed below, sequenced in a study of blood T cell repertoires in COVID-19. Profiling relied on immunoSEQ multiplex PCR, and the TCRdb table lists in-frame clones only, not all of them. The table shows fewer than 50,000 clones, with 80% occurring only once. Sequencing used peripheral blood. These receptors all come from a man in his 70s with acute or convalescent COVID-19.

A single count supports this clone. The chain combines TRBV4-1 with TRBJ1-5, with 10 bases that match TRBD1. This CDR3 comprises 16 residues. V was clipped by 0 bases and J by 5 bases; unmatched bases: 4. CDR1 is MGHRA, CDR2 YSYEKL, per germline. The CDR3, as DNA: TGCGCCAGCAGCCAAGATGGACAGGGGGTCTATCAGCCCCAGCATTTT. It encodes CASSQDGQGVYQPQHF.

The V gene is TRBV4-3, the J gene TRBJ1-4; possible D gene TRBD1, 5 bases. Germline V lookup: CDR1 LGHNA, CDR2 YSLEER. With 0 bases removed from V and 1 base from J, the gap between germline ends came to 18 bases. CDR3 length: 19 amino acids. The DNA for the CDR3 is TGCGCCAGCAGCCAAGATCTAGCGGGGAGCGGGGGAACTAATGAAAAACTGTTTTTT. Translation: CASSQDLAGSGGTNEKLFF.

About this clone itself: Other nucleotide sequences in the sample specify the same CDR3. The chain employs TRBV2 and TRBJ2-1; TRBD1 matches 12 bases. Unmatched junction bases numbered 4, after V lost 6 bases and J lost 7 bases. The CDR3 consists of 14 residues. The germline gives CDR1 SNHLY, CDR2 FYNNEI. The CDR3 is CASSRDRGLNEQFF. The DNA for the CDR3 is TGTGCCAGCAGCCGGGACAGGGGGCTGAATGAGCAGTTCTTC.

This chain connects TRBV28 to TRBJ2-3, with 9 positions matching TRBD1. CDR3 length: 15 amino acids. CDR1 MDHEN and CDR2 SYDVKM come from the germline V gene. The junction had 4 bases not matched to a gene; V was cut back by 4 bases and J by 2 bases. The CDR3 coding sequence is TGTGCCAGCAGTTGGGGACAGGGCTTCACAGATACGCAGTATTTT. Translation: CASSWGQGFTDTQYF.

This clone showed up just a few times. CDR3 protein: CASSFSGVVAGNTIYF. The CDR3 coding sequence is TGTGCCAGCAGCTTCTCAGGGGTAGTCGCGGGAAACACCATATATTTT. The rearrangement joins TRBV7-9 to TRBJ1-3, with D possibly matching TRBD1 (6 bases). Germline V gene lookup returns CDR1 SEHNR and CDR2 FQNEAQ (reference sequence). V dropped 3 bases and J dropped 4 bases, with 16 bases sitting between them. The CDR3 covers 16 residues.

This clone was counted a few times. The gene calls are TRBV10-3 and TRBJ2-7; the match to TRBD1 covers 8 bases. The junction had 13 bases not matched to a gene; V was cut back by 6 bases and J by 6 bases. CDR1 is ENHRY, CDR2 SYGVKD, per germline. CDR3 size: 15 residues. The CDR3 sequence: CAISLGQGRSSEQYF. The CDR3 DNA reads as TGTGCCATCAGCCTTGGACAGGGACGAAGCTCCGAGCAGTACTTC.

The gene calls are TRBV2 and TRBJ1-5, with 7 bases fitting TRBD1. The germline gives CDR1 SNHLY, CDR2 FYNNEI. V trimming: 7 bases; J trimming: 2 bases; junction bases outside the gene matches: 8. The length of the CDR3 is 15 residues. CDR3: CASILDRAGNQPQHF. The CDR3 nucleotides read TGTGCCAGCATTCTAGACAGGGCCGGCAATCAGCCCCAGCATTTT.

The genes are TRBV3-1 (or the pseudogene TRBV3-2) and TRBJ1-4; TRBD1 aligns across 11 bases. The ends lost 4 bases at V and 5 bases at J; junction bases unmatched: 9. The CDR3 consists of 17 residues. Germline V lookup: CDR1 LGHDT, CDR2 YNNKEL (reference sequence). The CDR3 reads CASSPPGQGGVNEKLFF. The DNA for the CDR3 is TGTGCCAGCAGCCCTCCGGGACAGGGGGGAGTAAATGAAAAACTGTTTTTT.

This chain uses TRBV18 with TRBJ2-7, with TRBD1 matching 7 bases. CDR1 is KGHSH, CDR2 LQKENI, per germline. The CDR3 covers 14 residues. J gave up 3 bases and V 0 bases, and 2 bases lay outside the gene matches. The CDR3 bases are TGTGCCAGCTCACCACCCACAGGGGACTACGAGCAGTACTTC. It codes for CASSPPTGDYEQYF.

This sequence joins TRBV9 and TRBJ2-7, with 7 bases that match TRBD2. Germline CDR1 SGDLS, CDR2 YYNGEE. The CDR3 sequence is 15 residues long. V lost 0 bases and J lost 4; bases outside the gene matches: 7. CDR3 region: CASSVAAGVLYEQYF. CDR3 coding DNA: TGTGCCAGCAGCGTAGCGGCGGGGGTACTTTACGAGCAGTACTTC.

V is TRBV2 and J is TRBJ1-4, with 8 bases aligning to TRBD1. V was clipped by 1 base and J by 2 bases; unmatched bases: 0. The CDR3 is 15 residues long. CDR1 and CDR2 (germline): SNHLY, FYNNEI. The CDR3 loop is CASSEGTGTNEKLFF. CDR3 in DNA: TGTGCCAGCAGTGAAGGGACAGGGACTAATGAAAAACTGTTTTTT.

V is TRBV28 and J is TRBJ2-7, with D maybe TRBD1 (6 bases). Germline lookup yields CDR1 MDHEN and CDR2 SYDVKM. The CDR3 runs 14 residues. V shed 0 bases and J shed 4 bases, with 10 bases lying between them. The CDR3: CASSLWDRLYEQYF. The CDR3 DNA follows: TGTGCCAGCAGTTTATGGGACAGACTTTACGAGCAGTACTTC.